The clone carrying this T cell receptor beta chain was seen a few times. What it binds is not known. All donors came from Russia, were Caucasian and healthy, and spanned ages roughly 6 to 100. This entry comes from a study of blood T cells in healthy people across ages. Findings of the study overall: In these data, TCR beta diversity tracked strongly with naive T cell percentage. Roughly linear declines in TCR beta diversity per million T cells occurred with age.

Trimming removed 5 bases at V and 14 bases at J, with 19 bases between. The CDR3 extends over 13 amino acids. Germline V gene sequence: CDR1 MNHEY, CDR2 SMNVEV (reference sequence). Through a sample-barcoded 5' primer and a J-beta primer mix, a second PCR was run for roughly 6 to 12 cycles. Every cDNA molecule carried a tag from a template-switch adaptor bearing 12 random nucleotides. Each CDR3 protein is one row after TCRdb ran MiXCR on the 5' RACE reads. Of 1.2 million to 1.5 million distinct CDR3 sequences listed, around 59% are singletons. This clonotype was obtained from a man aged 18 to 29 in good health. Input material: blood. The rearrangement uses TRBV27 and TRBJ2-1; no clear D. The CDR3 here is CASSLSPASWEFF. CDR3 sequence (DNA): TGTGCCAGCAGTCTCTCCCCCGCTTCATGGGAGTTCTTC.